A single sample gave rise to the 31 T cell receptor beta chains below, sequenced in a study of naive and memory T cell subsets. Four PCR rounds used nested alpha and beta constant region primers plus the SP2 primer. TCRdb ran MiXCR on the 5' RACE reads and lists one entry per CDR3 protein. The table shows roughly 48,000 distinct CDR3 sequences, with approximately 4.5% occurring only once. TCR cDNA received a 3' ligated oligonucleotide that carried a UMI. Every receptor here comes from a female donor in good health.

This clonotype occurred many times. This rearrangement joins TRBV5-1 to TRBJ2-7; D unclear. CDR3 length equals 12 residues. Trimming pared 3 bases from V and 5 bases from J, leaving 9 bases between. Per germline, CDR1 SGHRS and CDR2 YFSETQ. CDR3 in DNA: TGCGCCAGCAGCTCCGTTCCCCACGAGCAGTACTTC. This codes for CASSSVPHEQYF.

CDR3 loop: CASSLASSGNNEQFF. CDR3 nucleotides: TGTGCCAGCAGCTTAGCGTCTAGCGGGAACAATGAGCAGTTCTTC. V usage is TRBV7-2 and J usage is TRBJ2-1, with 9 positions matching TRBD2. The CDR3 is 15 residues long. After removal of 0 bases from V and 5 bases from J, the junction contained 2 bases not matched to a gene. CDR1 is SGHTA, CDR2 FQGNSA, per germline.

This clonotype was seen at least ten times. The V call is TRBV6-4, the J call TRBJ2-1, with 11 bases that match TRBD2. The CDR3 spans 18 residues. Germline-derived CDR1 and CDR2 are MRHNA and SNTAGT. V was pared by 4 bases and J by 0 bases, with 8 bases of the junction left unmatched. The CDR3 protein is CASSVLAGGLSSYNEQFF. The CDR3 DNA reads TGTGCCAGCAGTGTGCTAGCGGGAGGCCTGAGCTCCTACAATGAGCAGTTCTTC.

The table lists this clonotype with many counts. The chain employs TRBV7-9 and TRBJ2-5; the match to TRBD2 covers 8 bases. The ends lost 1 base at V and 5 bases at J; junction bases unmatched: 9. The CDR3 runs to 16 residues. CDR1 is SEHNR and CDR2 is FQNEAQ in the germline V gene (reference sequence). The CDR3 here is CASSLEAGVLRETQYF. The CDR3 DNA reads TGTGCCAGCAGCTTAGAAGCGGGAGTACTACGGGAGACCCAGTACTTC. Variable domain in full (rest from reference TRBV7-9 and TRBJ2-5): DTGVSQNPRHKITKRGQNVTFRCDPISEHNRLYWYRQTLGQGPEFLTYFQNEAQLEKSRLLSDRFSAERPKGSFSTLEIQRTEQGDSAMYLCASSLEAGVLRETQYFGPGTRLLVL.

This clonotype was recorded many times. This chain joins TRBV12-5 and TRBJ2-5, with no clear D. V dropped 4 bases and J dropped 5 bases, with 11 bases sitting between them. Germline CDR1 is LGHNT and CDR2 is FRNRAP. This CDR3 has 13 residues. In DNA form, the CDR3 reads TGTGCTAGTGGTTACTGGATAGGGGAGACCCAGTACTTC. Amino acids: CASGYWIGETQYF.

The gene calls are TRBV28 and TRBJ2-1; no clear D gene. The CDR3 runs to 12 residues. Germline values: CDR1 MDHEN, CDR2 SYDVKM. Trimming left V 3 bases short and J 3 bases short, with 3 bases between. In DNA form, the CDR3 reads TGTGCCAGCAGTTTGATCTACAATGAGCAGTTCTTC. Translated, it gives CASSLIYNEQFF.

This clonotype came up many times. The rearrangement uses TRBV18 and TRBJ2-1, with 7 positions matching TRBD1. Germline V lookup: CDR1 KGHSH, CDR2 LQKENI. J lost 6 bases, V lost 3 bases, and 5 bases had no gene match. The CDR3 loop spans 14 amino acids. CDR3 in amino acids: CASSPDRVGNEQFF. The CDR3 DNA reads as TGTGCCAGCTCACCTGACAGGGTTGGCAATGAGCAGTTCTTC.

This clonotype was counted between two and nine times. The CDR3 here is CASSVGGAEGEGDTF. DNA for the CDR3: TGTGCCAGCAGCGTAGGAGGGGCCGAAGGAGAAGGCGACACCTTC. V and J are TRBV9 and TRBJ1-2; the D gene is possibly TRBD1 (5 bases). Germline V gene data show CDR1 as SGDLS and CDR2 as YYNGEE. CDR3 length: 15 amino acids. V was cut by 0 bases and J by 12 bases, with 21 bases left in between. Using reference TRBV9 and TRBJ1-2 for the parts outside the CDR3, the full variable domain is DSGVTQTPKHLITATGQRVTLRCSPRSGDLSVYWYQQSLDQGLQFLIQYYNGEERAKGNILERFSAQQFPDLHSELNLSSLELGDSALYFCASSVGGAEGEGDTFGSGTRLTVV.

This clonotype was counted at least ten times. V is TRBV28 and J is TRBJ1-5, with D maybe TRBD1 (6 bases). The CDR3 spans 15 residues. Trimming took 2 bases from V and 6 from J, leaving 14 bases between them. CDR1 and CDR2 from the germline V gene are MDHEN and SYDVKM. CDR3 in DNA: TGTGCCAGCAGTTTAATTCTGCAGGGGAGTCAGCCCCAGCATTTT. It codes for CASSLILQGSQPQHF.

The CDR3 loop reads CASSARRGTRMDTQYF. Here the CDR3 DNA reads TGTGCCAGCAGCGCAAGAAGGGGGACTAGGATGGATACGCAGTATTTT. This chain links TRBV7-9 with TRBJ2-3, with TRBD2 matching over 8 bases. The CDR3 sequence is 16 residues long. Germline V gives CDR1 SEHNR, CDR2 FQNEAQ (reference sequence). The V and J ends lost 5 bases and 6 bases, in that order; junction bases with no gene match: 13.

The table lists this clonotype with a few counts. V gene TRBV19 combines with J gene TRBJ2-1; D may be TRBD2 (6 bases). CDR3 length: 16 residues. V was trimmed by 1 base and J by 3 bases, leaving 13 bases between them. CDR1 is LNHDA and CDR2 is SQIVND in the germline V gene (reference sequence). The DNA of the CDR3 is TGTGCCAGTAGTATAGTCGTAGCGGAGCACTACAATGAGCAGTTCTTC. It specifies CASSIVVAEHYNEQFF.

This clonotype was observed at least ten times. The gene calls are TRBV12-3 or TRBV12-4 and TRBJ2-3, with D unresolved. Between the trimmed V and J ends, which lost 5 bases and 1 base, there was a span of 10 bases. The CDR3 runs to 14 residues. CDR3 sequence: CASSPDRGTDTQYF. The CDR3, as DNA: TGTGCCAGCAGTCCGGACCGGGGCACAGATACGCAGTATTTT.

This clonotype was detected ten times or more. The V call is TRBV6-5, the J call TRBJ1-1; D gene ambiguous. Germline CDR1 and CDR2: MNHEY and SVGAGI. The ends were cut back, 2 bases at V and 0 bases at J, with 10 bases in the middle. This CDR3 is built from 15 residues. CDR3 coding DNA: TGTGCCAGCAGTTACGGCGGCAAATTGAACACTGAAGCTTTCTTT. This gives the protein CASSYGGKLNTEAFF.

This clonotype was observed a handful of times. The CDR3 sequence is CASSPSGVAKNIQYF. Written as DNA, the CDR3 is TGTGCCAGCAGTCCCTCAGGGGTGGCCAAAAACATTCAGTACTTC. The V gene is TRBV12-3 or TRBV12-4, the J gene TRBJ2-4; the D gene is possibly TRBD1 (6 bases). The CDR3 has 15 residues. V was pared by 5 bases and J by 1 base, with 12 bases between.

There are many counts of this clonotype. The chain uses TRBV6-4 and TRBJ2-1; no reliable D call. Germline V gives CDR1 MRHNA, CDR2 SNTAGT. The CDR3 is 13 residues long. Trimming took 4 bases from V and 3 from J, leaving 7 bases between them. This chain's CDR3 is CASSGGYYNEQFF. As DNA, the CDR3 is TGTGCCAGCAGTGGAGGTTACTACAATGAGCAGTTCTTC.

In its sample, this clonotype was seen a few times. The chain joins TRBV9 to TRBJ2-1; D is perhaps TRBD2 (5 bases). The CDR3 contains 13 residues. CDR1 is SGDLS and CDR2 is YYNGEE in the germline V gene. V lost 4 bases to trimming and J lost 11 bases, with 16 bases between them. The CDR3 DNA is TGTGCCAGCAGCCCTGGAGTAGCGCACAAGCAGTTCTTC. This translates into CASSPGVAHKQFF.

In its sample, this clonotype was seen many times. This chain joins TRBV5-6 and TRBJ2-1; no clear D gene. The CDR3 contains 17 residues. V lost 4 bases to trimming and J lost 6 bases, with 23 bases between them. Germline-derived CDR1 and CDR2 are SGHDT and YYEEEE. CDR3 loop: CASSLLRGPLIPNEQFF. CDR3 bases: TGTGCCAGCAGCCTACTCCGTGGGCCTTTAATACCCAATGAGCAGTTCTTC. The whole variable domain, remainder taken from reference TRBV5-6 and TRBJ2-1, is DAGVTQSPTHLIKTRGQQVTLRCSPKSGHDTVSWYQQALGQGPQFIFQYYEEEERQRGNFPDRFSGHQFPNYSSELNVNALLLGDSALYLCASSLLRGPLIPNEQFFGPGTRLTVL.

At least ten counts were recorded for this clonotype. V is TRBV5-1 and J is TRBJ2-5, with D possibly TRBD2 on 5 matching bases. CDR3 length: 15 amino acids. CDR1 is SGHRS and CDR2 is YFSETQ in the germline V gene. With 1 base removed from V and 5 bases from J, the gap between germline ends came to 15 bases. CDR3 sequence (DNA): TGCGCCAGCAGCTTGATTAGCGTGGGTAGGGAGACCCAGTACTTC. Its translation: CASSLISVGRETQYF.

This clonotype was counted at least ten times. The rearrangement links TRBV5-5 to TRBJ2-5; 12 bases map to TRBD2. V shed 1 base, J shed 4 bases, and the junction held 5 bases outside the gene matches. Germline V CDR1 and CDR2: SGHKS, YYEKEE (reference sequence). This CDR3 is built from 16 residues. In DNA, the CDR3 is TGTGCCAGCAGCTTGATCCTACTAGCGGGAGGAGAGACCCAGTACTTC. It is translated as CASSLILLAGGETQYF.

At least ten counts were recorded for this clonotype. The chain carries TRBV20-1 and TRBJ2-1, with TRBD2 identical over 10 bases. The CDR3 length is 13 residues. CDR1 is DFQATT, CDR2 SNEGSKA, per germline (reference sequence). J gave up 9 bases and V 2 bases, and 4 bases lay outside the gene matches. This CDR3 is CSARPSGRVEQFF. CDR3 bases: TGCAGTGCTAGACCTAGCGGGAGAGTTGAGCAGTTCTTC.

At least ten counts were recorded for this clonotype. In nucleotides, the CDR3 is TGCAGTGCTAGGCGGGAGCGGGGCTACAATGAGCAGTTCTTC. This codes for CSARRERGYNEQFF. J is TRBJ2-1 and V is TRBV20-1, with TRBD2 identical over 7 bases. V dropped 3 bases and J dropped 3; count of bases not matched to a gene: 5. There are 14 residues in the CDR3. From germline, CDR1 is DFQATT and CDR2 SNEGSKA (reference sequence).

This clonotype showed up many times. The V and J genes are TRBV6-5 and TRBJ2-7; no reliable D call. The CDR3 is made up of 14 amino acids. V was clipped by 4 bases and J by 4 bases, with 14 bases between them. Germline lookup yields CDR1 MNHEY and CDR2 SVGAGI. This chain's CDR3 is CASSFGENPYEQYF. CDR3 nucleotide sequence: TGTGCCAGCAGTTTTGGGGAAAACCCTTACGAGCAGTACTTC.

This clonotype was counted between two and nine times. The chain is built from TRBV14 and TRBJ2-5; 7 bases match TRBD1. The CDR3 runs 18 residues. The germline V gene encodes CDR1 SGHDN and CDR2 FVKESK. V trimming: 0 bases; J trimming: 1 base; junction bases outside the gene matches: 11. The CDR3 here is CASSQDRSWGQFQETQYF. DNA for the CDR3: TGTGCCAGCAGCCAAGATAGAAGCTGGGGACAGTTCCAAGAGACCCAGTACTTC.

In this sample, this clonotype turned up many times. The chain couples TRBV28 to TRBJ2-3, with 11 bases that match TRBD2. This CDR3 comprises 15 residues. Germline assignment: CDR1 MDHEN and CDR2 SYDVKM. V gave up 7 bases and J gave up 0 bases; unmatched junction bases: 3. CDR3 nucleotides: TGTGCCAGCATGGGACTAGCGGCTAGCACAGATACGCAGTATTTT. Amino acid sequence: CASMGLAASTDTQYF. Full variable domain (outside the CDR3, taken from reference TRBV28 and TRBJ2-3): DVKVTQSSRYLVKRTGEKVFLECVQDMDHENMFWYRQDPGLGLRLIYFSYDVKMKEKGDIPEGYSVSREKKERFSLILESASTNQTSMYLCASMGLAASTDTQYFGPGTRLTVL.

This clonotype was counted ten times or more. The chain is built from TRBV20-1 and TRBJ1-5; no clear D. Germline V CDR1 and CDR2: DFQATT, SNEGSKA (reference sequence). The length of the CDR3 is 14 residues. Trimming shortened V by 2 bases and J by 4 bases, and 12 bases separated the two germline ends. The CDR3 nucleotides are TGCAGTGCTAGATATCCGGACCCGAATCAGCCCCAGCATTTT. It encodes CSARYPDPNQPQHF.

This clonotype occurred many times. The CDR3 DNA is TGTGCCAGCAGCTTAATTCCAGCGGGGAGGGAAGAGACCCAGTACTTC. Amino acid sequence: CASSLIPAGREETQYF. The V gene is TRBV11-2, the J gene TRBJ2-5; the match to TRBD2 covers 7 bases. Per germline, CDR1 SGHAT and CDR2 FQNNGV. V lost 2 bases to trimming and J lost 3 bases; unmatched junction nucleotides: 9. The CDR3 has 16 residues.

This clonotype was observed many times. The chain recombines TRBV6-5 with TRBJ1-1, with 8 bases matching TRBD1. The V gene's germline CDR1 is MNHEY and CDR2 SVGAGI. The V and J ends lost 2 bases and 5 bases, in that order; junction bases with no gene match: 13. The CDR3 consists of 17 residues. CDR3 nucleotide sequence: TGTGCCAGCAGTTACAGACCAACGACAGGGACAGGTACTGAAGCTTTCTTT. Encoded protein: CASSYRPTTGTGTEAFF.

This clonotype was found many times. This rearrangement joins TRBV30 to TRBJ2-5; maybe TRBD2 (7 bases). V was shortened by 1 base and J by 4 bases, with 19 bases between the two germline ends. This CDR3 is built from 16 residues. Germline CDR1 and CDR2: GTSNPN and SVGIG (reference sequence). The CDR3 spells CAWSALGRGRRETQYF. DNA for the CDR3: TGTGCCTGGAGTGCCCTCGGGCGGGGGCGTAGAGAGACCCAGTACTTC.

This clonotype occurred many times. The rearrangement uses TRBV13 and TRBJ2-3, with TRBD2 matching 10 bases. The ends lost 4 bases at V and 6 bases at J; junction bases unmatched: 10. Germline V CDR1 and CDR2: PRHDT, FYEKMQ (reference sequence). This CDR3 region has 16 residues. The CDR3 loop is CASSYKLLAGSDTQYF. DNA of the CDR3: TGTGCCAGCAGCTACAAATTACTAGCGGGATCCGATACGCAGTATTTT.

This clonotype was seen many times. The J gene is TRBJ2-7, the V gene TRBV7-2; D is unclear. Trimming removed 3 bases from V and 3 bases from J, with 15 bases in between. CDR1 is SGHTA and CDR2 is FQGNSA in the germline V gene. The CDR3 is 15 amino acids. This CDR3 reads CASSFEKTARYEQYF. Here the CDR3 DNA reads TGTGCCAGCAGCTTCGAGAAGACCGCCCGCTACGAGCAGTACTTC. Drawing the rest from reference TRBV7-2 and TRBJ2-7, the complete variable domain is GAGVSQSPSNKVTEKGKDVELRCDPISGHTALYWYRQSLGQGLEFLIYFQGNSAPDKSGLPSDRFSAERTGGSVSTLTIQRTQQEDSAVYLCASSFEKTARYEQYFGPGTRLTVT.

This clonotype has ten or more counts. V usage is TRBV20-1 and J usage is TRBJ2-1; a weak D match, TRBD2 (5 bases). The CDR3 is 14 amino acids. Germline V CDR1 and CDR2: DFQATT, SNEGSKA (reference sequence). Trimming removed 5 bases from V and 6 bases from J, with 17 bases in between. Here the CDR3 reads CSAGGYPRANEQFF. The DNA of the CDR3 is TGCAGTGCTGGAGGCTACCCTCGCGCCAATGAGCAGTTCTTC.